The present entry profiles one T cell receptor (beta chain) with its context. Its antigen specificity is not known. Per-base qualities were not stored, and no clone one base away is much larger. The donors were included in the validation cohort of 100 to 150 subjects, a group kept apart from the approximately 690-subject first cohort. Receptors were amplified or captured by the immunoSEQ multiplex PCR assay. The study's processing was this. A statistical classification framework was built for diagnosing cytomegalovirus status from the catalog of TCR beta chain sequences. Held by TCRdb, this immuneACCESS table contains in-frame sequences only and omits some clones. Under half of the omission traces to an unresolved V gene where checked; the cause of the rest is unknown. The V and J calls and clone size are taken from that table; D and trimming were inferred from the DNA. The sample table holds some 140,000 clones, of which roughly 86% were seen once. The ten largest clones take up over 1.1% of the sample.

The CDR3 spans 12 residues, from the cysteine through the phenylalanine. This entry keeps only the CDR3 DNA: 36 bases, framed from base 1. The V and J ends are trimmed by 11 bases and 7 bases, leaving 14 bases between them. Via the germline V gene, CDR1 is SNHLY and CDR2 FYNNEI. The sample is drawn from a study of cytomegalovirus exposure and HLA in healthy donors (dated by TCRdb to the late 2010s). Turning to the overall study: A later analysis indicated that the 110 or so validation repertoires were generated on the platform also employed for the 700 or so repertoires of the first cohort. Along with the approximately 650-subject first cohort, a separate validation cohort of more than 90 different subjects was used. To predict cytomegalovirus infection status, the study brought together high-throughput TCR immunosequencing, statistical association of individual TCRs with disease status, and machine learning. The aim of the study was to test whether cataloging public T cell receptors could identify signatures of past pathogen exposure.

The study at large found these results: The classifier was reported to diagnose cytomegalovirus status with high specificity and sensitivity in both the original cohort and the validation cohort. While some public TCRs were present in many individuals, most TCR sequences turned up only very rarely across donors. A later analysis lacked HLA typing for the validation cohort, so it scored co-occurrence in that cohort across all 110 or so repertoires. A total of 150 or so TCR beta chains were listed by the study as associated with cytomegalovirus. Subsequent analysis determined that TCRs grouped into clusters in the first cohort also showed a tendency toward co-occurrence across the 120 or so validation repertoires, and roughly 95% of cluster scores exceeded 0. The authors suggested that the approach could potentially be extended to other disease states and immunological phenotypes. In vitro tests confirmed that three of the cytomegalovirus-associated TCR beta chains recognize cytomegalovirus antigens.

The rearrangement combines TRBV2 with TRBJ2-2; TRBD2 could be the D gene, as 5 bases match. The sample comprised PBMCs. This sequence was found in a woman aged 30 to 39 in good health and CMV-seronegative. The nucleotides are TGTGCCTCGGGGAAAGGGTTCGGGGAGCTGTTTTTT. Its coded protein is CASGKGFGELFF.